A selection of T cell receptor beta chains follows, all from one sample in a study of shared clonotypes between healthy human individuals. TCRdb's table, derived via immunoSEQ multiplex PCR, lists solely in-frame clones and lacks some. The table has over a million clones, roughly 96% seen once. The sequenced material came from naive CD4+ T cells sorted from blood. Every receptor here comes from a man aged 25-45 years in good health. Each CDR3 is given with its conserved first and last residue. D genes are given only for firm matches. Clone size is not always given. Where it is, it says once, few, many or a class for expanded clones.

NA | TRBD1 | TRBJ1-2 | TRBV7-9 | CASSLTGGYGYTF | TGTGCCAGCAGCTTGACAGGGGGCTATGGCTACACCTTC
NA | NA | TRBJ1-1 | TRBV6-1 | CASSELTKNTEAFF | TGTGCCAGCAGTGAATTGACAAAGAACACTGAAGCTTTCTTT
NA | NA | TRBJ1-2 | TRBV5-4 | CASSLAGQGGYGYTF | TGTGCCAGCAGCTTGGCCGGCCAGGGTGGGTATGGCTACACCTTC
NA | TRBD1 | TRBJ2-7 | TRBV9 | CASSSRDRQYEQYF | TGTGCCAGCAGCAGCCGGGACAGGCAGTACGAGCAGTACTTC
NA | NA | TRBJ2-3 | TRBV28 | CASSFSGKDTQYF | TGTGCCAGCAGTTTCTCCGGCAAAGATACGCAGTATTTT
NA | TRBD1 | TRBJ2-3 | TRBV19 | CASNPGTGTDTQYF | TGTGCCAGTAACCCCGGGACAGGCACAGATACGCAGTATTTT
NA | NA | TRBJ1-1 | TRBV28 | CASSLSLAEAFF | TGTGCCAGCAGTTTATCTCTGGCTGAAGCTTTCTTT
NA | NA | TRBJ2-2 | TRBV7-2 | CASSLGALAFYTGELFF | TGTGCCAGCAGCTTAGGGGCGCTAGCGTTTTACACCGGGGAGCTGTTTTTT
NA | TRBD2 | TRBJ2-7 | TRBV28 | CASSLNGPGLAGVSEQYF | TGTGCCAGCAGTTTAAACGGACCTGGGCTAGCGGGAGTGAGCGAGCAGTACTTC
NA | NA | TRBJ2-3 | TRBV9 | CASSVALGVGTDTQYF | TGTGCCAGCAGCGTGGCCCTGGGGGTCGGTACAGATACGCAGTATTTT
NA | TRBD2 | TRBJ2-2 | TRBV7-9 | CASSWGTSGAYTGELFF | TGTGCCAGCAGCTGGGGTACTAGCGGGGCCTACACCGGGGAGCTGTTTTTT
NA | NA | TRBJ2-5 | TRBV21-1 | CASSKDAVETQYF | TGTGCCAGCAGCAAAGATGCGGTCGAGACCCAGTACTTC
NA | TRBD2 | TRBJ2-5 | TRBV5-1 | CASSPGLRGGTQETQYF | TGCGCCAGCAGCCCGGGACTGCGGGGAGGGACCCAAGAGACCCAGTACTTC
NA | NA | TRBJ2-1 | TRBV28 | CASSQPPGEQFF | TGTGCCAGCAGCCAACCCCCCGGGGAGCAGTTCTTC
once | NA | TRBJ1-1 | TRBV5-5 | CASSLRWGADTEAFF | TGTGCCAGCAGCTTGCGTTGGGGGGCAGACACTGAAGCTTTCTTT
NA | NA | TRBJ2-3 | TRBV30 | CAWSYGSGNTQYF | TGTGCCTGGAGTTACGGGAGTGGAAATACGCAGTATTTT
NA | TRBD1 | TRBJ2-7 | TRBV18 | CASSPTGTASSEQYF | TGTGCCAGCTCACCTACCGGGACAGCCTCTAGCGAGCAGTACTTC
once | TRBD1 | TRBJ1-3 | TRBV7-9 | CASRTPGQEGGNTIYF | TGTGCCAGCAGGACCCCGGGACAGGAAGGCGGAAACACCATATATTTT
NA | NA | TRBJ1-4 | TRBV28 | CASSFGDVLFF | TGTGCCAGCAGTTTCGGGGACGTCCTGTTTTTT
NA | NA | TRBJ2-7 | TRBV7-2 | CASRNNSYEQYF | TGTGCCAGCAGGAATAACTCCTACGAGCAGTACTTC
once | TRBD1 | TRBJ1-5 | TRBV6-6 | CASSHQTGVGNQPQHF | TGTGCCAGCAGCCACCAGACAGGGGTGGGCAATCAGCCCCAGCATTTT
NA | TRBD2 | TRBJ2-1 | TRBV10-1 | CASSESKAGVGNEQFF | TGCGCCAGCAGTGAGTCAAAAGCGGGAGTCGGAAATGAGCAGTTCTTC
once | NA | TRBJ1-1 | TRBV27 | CASSSQFGVRLNTEAFF | TGTGCCAGCAGTTCCCAATTCGGGGTCAGGTTGAACACTGAAGCTTTCTTT
NA | NA | TRBJ2-5 | TRBV5-1 | CASSPAGFQETQYF | TGCGCCAGCAGCCCCGCCGGGTTCCAAGAGACCCAGTACTTC
NA | TRBD2 | TRBJ2-5 | TRBV6-1 | CAGTGTSGYSGTQYF | TGTGCCGGTACCGGGACTAGTGGTTACTCGGGGACCCAGTACTTC
NA | TRBD1 | TRBJ1-1 | TRBV5-1 | CASSPGQRLNTEAFF | TGCGCCAGCAGCCCGGGACAGAGACTAAACACTGAAGCTTTCTTT
NA | NA | TRBJ2-3 | TRBV7-3 | CASSPGGTQYF | TGTGCCAGCAGCCCAGGCGGTACGCAGTATTTT
NA | NA | TRBJ2-1 | TRBV29-1 | CSVRLAKWNEQFF | TGCAGCGTTCGCCTAGCGAAATGGAATGAGCAGTTCTTC
NA | TRBD2 | TRBJ2-7 | TRBV27 | CASSFTSGSREQYF | TGTGCCAGCAGTTTCACTAGCGGGAGTCGCGAGCAGTACTTC
NA | NA | TRBJ2-4 | TRBV7-2 | CASSLDRRLAKNIQYF | TGTGCCAGCAGCTTAGATCGTCGGCTAGCCAAAAACATTCAGTACTTC
NA | NA | TRBJ1-1 | TRBV30 | CAWSAIGGTEAFF | TGTGCCTGGAGTGCAATCGGGGGCACTGAAGCTTTCTTT
NA | TRBD1 | TRBJ1-5 | TRBV18 | CASSPPGTASSGPQHF | TGTGCCAGCTCACCACCCGGGACAGCCAGTAGCGGGCCCCAGCATTTT
once | TRBD2 | TRBJ2-1 | TRBV14 | CASSQEQLTSGNYNEQFF | TGTGCCAGCAGCCAAGAGCAACTTACTAGCGGAAACTACAATGAGCAGTTCTTC
NA | TRBD2 | TRBJ2-7 | TRBV29-1 | CSVRGVQTYEQYF | TGCAGCGTCCGGGGGGTCCAGACCTACGAGCAGTACTTC
NA | NA | TRBJ2-5 | TRBV2 | CASSGRDSERLETQYF | TGTGCCAGCAGTGGGAGGGACAGCGAAAGGTTGGAGACCCAGTACTTC
NA | NA | TRBJ2-7 | TRBV5-1 | CASSLGPSSYEQYF | TGCGCCAGCAGCTTGGGCCCCAGCTCCTACGAGCAGTACTTC
NA | TRBD1 | TRBJ2-1 | TRBV2 | CASINLGQGYNEQFF | TGTGCCAGCATTAATTTAGGACAGGGCTACAATGAGCAGTTCTTC
NA | NA | TRBJ1-1 | TRBV7-2 | CASSPSTEAFF | TGTGCCAGCAGCCCCTCTACGGAAGCTTTCTTT
NA | TRBD2 | TRBJ2-1 | TRBV5-1 | CASGTSGDNEQFF | TGCGCCAGCGGGACTAGCGGAGACAATGAGCAGTTCTTC
NA | TRBD1 | TRBJ1-2 | TRBV15 | CATSRENRGRNYGYTF | TGTGCCACCAGCAGAGAGAACAGGGGAAGGAACTATGGCTACACCTTC
NA | NA | TRBJ2-1 | TRBV14 | CASSLYGDEQFF | TGTGCCAGCAGCCTGTATGGAGATGAGCAGTTCTTC
once | NA | TRBJ2-5 | TRBV11-1 | CASSSPSGGVETQYF | TGTGCCAGCAGCTCTCCCTCCGGGGGTGTAGAGACCCAGTACTTC
NA | TRBD2 | TRBJ2-7 | TRBV28 | CASSTISGRVYEQYF | TGTGCCAGCAGTACCATTAGCGGGAGGGTCTACGAGCAGTACTTC
once | NA | TRBJ1-4 | TRBV6-6 | CASSSRVGEKLFF | TGTGCCAGCAGCTCGAGGGTTGGGGAAAAACTGTTTTTT
NA | TRBD1 | TRBJ1-5 | TRBV10-2 | CASSDLWTGGNQPQHF | TGCGCCAGCAGTGATTTATGGACAGGGGGCAATCAGCCCCAGCATTTT
once | TRBD2 | TRBJ2-3 | TRBV5-1 | CASSPSLLAGDTDTQYF | TGCGCCAGCAGCCCAAGCCTCCTAGCGGGAGACACAGATACGCAGTATTTT
NA | NA | TRBJ2-3 | TRBV27 | CASSLSSSNTQYF | TGTGCCAGCAGTTTATCTTCTAGTAATACGCAGTATTTT
once | TRBD2 | TRBJ2-7 | TRBV18 | CASSPGDSGVYYEQYF | TGTGCCAGCTCACCGGGGGATAGCGGGGTATACTACGAGCAGTACTTC
NA | TRBD2 | TRBJ2-1 | TRBV7-3 | CASSPGGGRSLNEQFF | TGTGCCAGCAGCCCCGGGGGCGGGAGGTCCTTAAATGAGCAGTTCTTC
NA | TRBD1 | TRBJ2-2 | TRBV5-1 | CASSLGSTGGGELFF | TGCGCCAGCAGCTTGGGGAGCACAGGGGGCGGGGAGCTGTTTTTT
NA | NA | TRBJ1-2 | TRBV20-1 | CSAGSGPGYTF | TGCAGTGCTGGGAGTGGGCCTGGCTACACCTTC
NA | NA | TRBJ1-6 | TRBV30 | CAWNEGRGKTYYNSPLHF | TGTGCCTGGAACGAGGGACGGGGGAAGACATACTATAATTCACCCCTCCACTTT
NA | NA | TRBJ2-7 | TRBV30 | CALTSGPYEQYF | TGTGCCCTGACCTCCGGGCCCTACGAGCAGTACTTC
NA | NA | TRBJ2-7 | TRBV6-1 | CASSEGAGSAREQYF | TGTGCCAGCAGTGAGGGAGCAGGGTCCGCTCGCGAGCAGTACTTC
NA | NA | TRBJ2-7 | TRBV28 | CASSLGQFGAYEQYF | TGTGCCAGCAGCCTCGGACAGTTCGGCGCCTACGAGCAGTACTTC
NA | NA | TRBJ1-4 | TRBV4-3 | CASSQQGGTNEKLFF | TGCGCCAGCAGCCAGCAGGGTGGAACTAATGAAAAACTGTTTTTT